This T cell receptor (beta chain) was captured by sequencing in a study of blood T cell repertoires in COVID-19. Study-level background: Samples came from the United States, Italy and Spain, spanning acute and convalescent COVID-19. T cells, B-cell-depleted T cells, or PBMCs provided the cDNA or gDNA that served as material.

In the authors' workflow: Quantification of nucleated cells was approximated via reference gene primer amplification. Repertoires were generated with immunoSEQ multiplex PCR, while TCRdb's copy carries only in-frame clones and drops some. V and J calls and clone size follow that table, whereas D and trimming were derived from the DNA. The data contain tens of thousands of clones, 91% of them seen just once; the ten biggest clones take up roughly 8%. This clone was observed a single time. With 0 bases removed from V and 3 bases from J, the gap between germline ends came to 9 bases. Germline assignment: CDR1 MNHNS and CDR2 SASEGT. The CDR3 is 14 residues long.

Sequencing used peripheral blood. This rearrangement joins TRBV6-1 to TRBJ2-7, with D tentatively TRBD2 (7 bases). The clonotype originates from a human donor in a cohort sampled during active COVID-19. CDR3 in amino acids: CASSEAGGGYEQYF. CDR3 coding DNA: TGTGCCAGCAGTGAAGCGGGAGGGGGCTACGAGCAGTACTTC.